This T cell receptor (beta chain) was recorded in a study of T cells in Graves' hyperthyroidism and ophthalmopathy. Graves' hyperthyroidism was deemed stable absent ophthalmopathy progression within 18 months. PBMCs stemmed from around 10 ml fresh peripheral blood. Regions amplified from RNA transcripts were the TCR beta CDR3 regions. HTBI primers were employed in a first-round RT-PCR of the TCR CDR3. TCRdb reanalysed the multiplex PCR reads using MiXCR and keeps one entry per CDR3 protein. Of hundreds of thousands of distinct CDR3 sequences detected, about 16% appear once; the ten largest clones hold less than 4.5%. In its sample, this clonotype was seen a few times. CDR1 DFQATT and CDR2 SNEGSKA come from the germline V gene (reference sequence). The V segment lost 3 bases and the J segment 0 bases; nucleotides outside the gene matches: 1. This CDR3 has 13 residues.

The J gene is TRBJ2-7, the V gene TRBV20-1; 8 nucleotides agree with TRBD1. This sequence originates from a woman in her 30s with Graves' hyperthyroidism. What was sequenced was blood. CDR3 protein: CSASGTGSYEQYF. The DNA for the CDR3 is TGCAGTGCTAGCGGGACAGGCTCCTACGAGCAGTACTTC.